What follows are 10 T cell receptor beta chains derived from one specimen sequenced in a study of Graves' ophthalmopathy and Graves' hyperthyroidism (dated by TCRdb to between 2018 and 2020). The sequencer was an Illumina HiSeq 2000. For repertoire sequencing, the TCR beta CDR3 regions were amplified from RNA transcripts. A first-round RT-PCR used HTBI primers with the Qiagen OneStep RT-PCR kit, followed by a second-round multiplex PCR, size selection and purification. The raw public reads went through TCRdb reprocessing: fastp at Q25, MiXCR clone calling, in-frame beta chains kept. Every distinct CDR3 protein forms one entry, paired with its most common genes and DNA. The sample table holds 650,000 to 800,000 distinct CDR3 sequences, of which roughly 41% were seen once. The ten largest make up roughly 3% of the sample. Material for sequencing was peripheral blood. The receptor set was obtained from an adult man with Graves' ophthalmopathy.

This clonotype was recorded at least ten times. The chain joins TRBV14 to TRBJ1-2; the D gene is possibly TRBD1 (5 bases). The CDR3 covers 14 residues. The ends were cut back, 4 bases at V and 0 bases at J, with 9 bases in the middle. Per the germline V gene, CDR1 is SGHDN and CDR2 is FVKESK. The CDR3 loop is CASSRQQSNYGYTF. Written as DNA, the CDR3 is TGTGCCAGCAGCCGACAGCAATCTAACTATGGCTACACCTTC.

This clonotype was seen a few times. The chain employs TRBV19 and TRBJ1-1, with a weak D call TRBD1 (5 bases). Per the germline V gene, CDR1 is LNHDA and CDR2 is SQIVND (reference sequence). This CDR3 spans 15 amino acids. Trimming removed 5 bases from V and 4 bases from J, with 17 bases in between. Written as DNA, the CDR3 is TGTGCCAGTAGTCCTCCGGTTAAGGGGAGCACTGAAGCTTTCTTT. This encodes CASSPPVKGSTEAFF.

This clonotype was seen at least ten times. The chain uses TRBV15 and TRBJ1-6; possibly TRBD1 for D (5 bases). The CDR3 is 14 amino acids. Germline loops: CDR1 LNHNV, CDR2 YYDKDF (reference sequence). Trimming removed 6 bases at V and 5 bases at J, with 11 bases between. The CDR3 DNA reads as TGTGCCACCAGTCGACAGATTAATAATTCACCCCTCCACTTT. Amino acid sequence: CATSRQINNSPLHF.

This clonotype appeared many times. J is TRBJ2-5 and V is TRBV5-1; D perhaps matches TRBD2 (8 bases). V was clipped by 3 bases and J by 2 bases, with 17 bases between them. Germline lookup yields CDR1 SGHRS and CDR2 YFSETQ. The CDR3 has 16 amino acids. The CDR3 coding sequence is TGCGCCAGCAGCTCAGGGGGAAGCGGGAGTCAAGAGACCCAGTACTTC. This encodes CASSSGGSGSQETQYF. The full variable domain, rest sourced from reference TRBV5-1 and TRBJ2-5, is KAGVTQTPRYLIKTRGQQVTLSCSPISGHRSVSWYQQTPGQGLQFLFEYFSETQRNKGNFPGRFSGRQFSNSRSEMNVSTLELGDSALYLCASSSGGSGSQETQYFGPGTRLLVL.

This clonotype was seen more than once but under ten times. V gene TRBV4-1 combines with J gene TRBJ2-7, with D uncertain. Germline CDR1 MGHRA, CDR2 YSYEKL. The CDR3 covers 16 residues. V was trimmed by 0 bases and J by 4 bases, leaving 16 bases between them. The CDR3 loop reads CASSQESHSVVYEQYF. CDR3 nucleotide sequence: TGCGCCAGCAGCCAAGAATCGCATTCCGTGGTTTACGAGCAGTACTTC.

V and J are TRBV19 and TRBJ1-5; maybe TRBD1 (5 bases). CDR3 length: 11 amino acids. Trimming cost V 3 bases and J 12 bases, with 9 bases left between them. Germline CDR1 reads LNHDA; CDR2 reads SQIVND (reference sequence). CDR3 amino acids: CASSMGVVQHF. DNA of the CDR3: TGTGCCAGTAGTATGGGGGTGGTCCAGCATTTT.

This clonotype was recorded many times. The rearrangement uses TRBV12-3 or TRBV12-4 and TRBJ1-1, with 7 bases that match TRBD1. V dropped 7 bases and J dropped 1; count of bases not matched to a gene: 3. CDR3 length: 13 amino acids. The CDR3 is CASKDRWNTEAFF. In DNA, the CDR3 is TGTGCCAGCAAGGACAGGTGGAACACTGAAGCTTTCTTT.

The rearrangement joins TRBV20-1 to TRBJ2-7, with TRBD2 matching over 8 bases. The CDR3 covers 13 residues. The junction had 11 bases not matched to a gene; V was cut back by 7 bases and J by 6 bases. From germline, CDR1 is DFQATT and CDR2 SNEGSKA (reference sequence). DNA of the CDR3: TGCAGTGTTATAGGGACTAGAGGTCGCGAGCAGTACTTC. It translates to CSVIGTRGREQYF.

This clonotype was detected only a few times. The chain carries TRBV19 and TRBJ2-7; 9 positions agree with TRBD2. The CDR3 length is 18 residues. V was pared by 9 bases and J by 3 bases, with 21 bases of the junction left unmatched. Germline V CDR1 and CDR2: LNHDA, SQIVND (reference sequence). CDR3 loop: CASSQEETSGARDYEQYF. The CDR3 nucleotides read TGTGCCAGCAGCCAAGAGGAGACTAGCGGCGCTCGGGACTACGAGCAGTACTTC.

This clonotype was seen many times. V gene TRBV4-3 combines with J gene TRBJ2-7, with a tentative D call TRBD2 (6 bases). Trimming removed 3 bases at V and 3 bases at J, with 15 bases between. Germline CDR1 is LGHNA and CDR2 is YSLEER. The length of the CDR3 is 15 residues. This chain's CDR3 is CASSHAQGLLYEQYF. CDR3 nucleotide sequence: TGCGCCAGCAGCCATGCTCAGGGACTTCTCTACGAGCAGTACTTC.